The text below deals with one TCR beta chain. Every patient was untreated before thyroid surgery. These data belong to a study of metastatic and nonmetastatic thyroid tumors. Study information: Malignant thyroid and benign thyroid patients provided blood and tumor or nodule tissue whose repertoires were compared.

The CDR3 is 15 residues long. Trimming pared 2 bases from V and 3 bases from J, leaving 14 bases between. Looked up from germline, CDR1 is MNHNY and CDR2 is SVGAGI (reference sequence). With MiXCR, TCRdb called clones anew from the PCR reads. The table includes approximately 25,000 clones, roughly an eighth detected once. The source material was blood. The source of this sequence is a female donor with papillary thyroid cancer or a benign thyroid nodule (not recorded which). Some clones in this sample may be carry-over from other donors' samples. The rearrangement joins TRBV6-6 to TRBJ2-7; D could derive from TRBD1 or TRBD2 (5 bases each). The CDR3 coding sequence is TGTGCCAGCAGTTACCAGACCGGGACCATCTACGAGCAGTACTTC. As protein: CASSYQTGTIYEQYF.